Listed below are T cell receptor beta chains from one sample, sequenced in a study of OX40 agonist ivuxolimab in advanced cancers. Clones were sequenced by immunoSEQ multiplex PCR, and TCRdb holds only the in-frame ones, with some missing. In the table there are roughly 49,000 clones, roughly 90% of which are singletons. The specimen comprised CD4+ or CD8+ T cells sorted from blood, sampled in a trial of the OX40 agonist ivuxolimab. These receptors all stem from an adult with an advanced solid tumor such as melanoma, head and neck, liver or kidney cancer. Both conserved end residues are part of each CDR3.

V: TRBV4-1; J: TRBJ2-2; CDR3: CASSQEATIGGELFF
V: TRBV15; J: TRBJ2-3; CDR3: CATSGRLAGGWTDTQYF
V: TRBV19; J: TRBJ1-2; CDR3: CASRKGNVQGAHYGYTF
V: TRBV5-1; J: TRBJ2-3; CDR3: CASSSGTATDTQYF
V: TRBV29-1; J: TRBJ2-1; CDR3: CSGDGTSVVNEQFF
V: TRBV27; J: TRBJ1-4; CDR3: CASSSDYSGLQNEKLFF
V: TRBV5-8; J: TRBJ2-5; CDR3: CASSYGLAGETQYF
V: TRBV6-5; J: TRBJ1-5; CDR3: CASKGNSNQPQHF
V: TRBV6-1; J: TRBJ1-4; CDR3: CASKPEVLNEKLFF
V: TRBV6-5; J: TRBJ2-3; CDR3: CASSYRQGADTQYF
V: TRBV19; J: TRBJ2-7; CDR3: CASSEIINYEQYF
V: TRBV18; J: TRBJ2-2; CDR3: CASSPLGSSNTGELFF
V: TRBV6-1; J: TRBJ1-5; CDR3: CASSESRAVQPQHF
V: TRBV18; J: TRBJ2-3; CDR3: CASSPDGTSTDTQYF
V: TRBV6-5; J: TRBJ2-7; CDR3: CASSGTSAAYEQYF
V: TRBV7-2; J: TRBJ2-2; CDR3: CASSIPLWDSSNTGELFF
V: TRBV27; J: TRBJ2-2; CDR3: CASSLFIGASGGSGELFF
V: TRBV16; J: TRBJ2-6; CDR3: CASSLGSGANVLTF
V: TRBV5-5; J: TRBJ2-7; CDR3: CASSTNPLAGAKLYEQYF
V: TRBV10-3; J: TRBJ2-1; CDR3: CAISEGGRAVNEQFF
V: TRBV7-6; J: TRBJ2-3; CDR3: CASSLDELAGVADTQYF
V: TRBV19; J: TRBJ1-1; CDR3: CASSMNTEAFF
V: TRBV28; J: TRBJ1-2; CDR3: CASSSSPFSTYGYTF
V: TRBV6-5; J: TRBJ2-3; CDR3: CASSSIARQYF
V: TRBV7-2; J: TRBJ2-7; CDR3: CASSLLTGASYEQYF
V: TRBV27; J: TRBJ2-1; CDR3: CASSLTVGGAVKFF
V: TRBV7-9; J: TRBJ2-6; CDR3: CASSLAGVGANVLTF
V: TRBV19; J: TRBJ1-2; CDR3: CAEGRFADPNYGYTF
V: TRBV28; J: TRBJ2-1; CDR3: CASSQPLAGGSYNEQFF
V: TRBV6-5; J: TRBJ2-3; CDR3: CASSSQGTDTQYF
V: TRBV9; J: TRBJ2-5; CDR3: CASSPRTGDKGTQYF
V: TRBV5-4; J: TRBJ2-1; CDR3: CASSLEGGVGNEQFF
V: TRBV15; J: TRBJ1-5; CDR3: CATSRGQDNQPQHF